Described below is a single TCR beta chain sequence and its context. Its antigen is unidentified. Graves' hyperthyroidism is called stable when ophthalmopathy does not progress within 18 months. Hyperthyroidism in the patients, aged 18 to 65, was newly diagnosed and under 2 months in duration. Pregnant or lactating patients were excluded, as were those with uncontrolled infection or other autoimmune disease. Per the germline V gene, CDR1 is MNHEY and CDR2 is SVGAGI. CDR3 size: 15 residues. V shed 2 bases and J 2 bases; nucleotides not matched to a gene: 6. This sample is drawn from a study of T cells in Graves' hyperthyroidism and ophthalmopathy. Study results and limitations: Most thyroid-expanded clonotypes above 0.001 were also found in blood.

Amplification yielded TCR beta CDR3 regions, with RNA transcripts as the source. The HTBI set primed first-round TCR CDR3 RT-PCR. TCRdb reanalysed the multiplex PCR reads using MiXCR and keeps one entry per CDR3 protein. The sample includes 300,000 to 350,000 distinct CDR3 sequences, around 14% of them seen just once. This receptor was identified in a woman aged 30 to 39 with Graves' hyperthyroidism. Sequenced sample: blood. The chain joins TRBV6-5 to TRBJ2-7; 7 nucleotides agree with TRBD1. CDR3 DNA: TGTGCCAGCAGTTACGAGGGGGCAGGAGCCTACGAGCAGTACTTC. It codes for CASSYEGAGAYEQYF.